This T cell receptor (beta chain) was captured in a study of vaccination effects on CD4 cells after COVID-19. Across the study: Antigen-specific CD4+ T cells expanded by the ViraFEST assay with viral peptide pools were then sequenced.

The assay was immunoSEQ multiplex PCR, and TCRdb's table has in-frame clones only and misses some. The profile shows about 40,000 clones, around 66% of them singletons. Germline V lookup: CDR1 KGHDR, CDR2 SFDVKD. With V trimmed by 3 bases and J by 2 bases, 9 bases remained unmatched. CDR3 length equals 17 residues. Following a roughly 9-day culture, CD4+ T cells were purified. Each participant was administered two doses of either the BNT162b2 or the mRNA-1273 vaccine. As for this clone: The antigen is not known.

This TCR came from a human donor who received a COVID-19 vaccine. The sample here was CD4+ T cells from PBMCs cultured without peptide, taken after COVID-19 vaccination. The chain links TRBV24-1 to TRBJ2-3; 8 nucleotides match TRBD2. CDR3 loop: CATSDTRGDGLTDTQYF. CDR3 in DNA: TGTGCCACCAGTGATACGCGGGGGGACGGCCTCACAGATACGCAGTATTTT.